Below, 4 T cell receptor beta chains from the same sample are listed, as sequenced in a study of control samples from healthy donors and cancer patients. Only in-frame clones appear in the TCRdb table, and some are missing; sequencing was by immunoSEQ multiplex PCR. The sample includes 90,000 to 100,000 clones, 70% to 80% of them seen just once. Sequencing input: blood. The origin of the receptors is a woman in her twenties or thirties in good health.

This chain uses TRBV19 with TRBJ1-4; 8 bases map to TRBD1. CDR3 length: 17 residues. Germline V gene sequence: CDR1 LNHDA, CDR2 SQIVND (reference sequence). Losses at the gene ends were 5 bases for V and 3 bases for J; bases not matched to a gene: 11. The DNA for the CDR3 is TGTGCCAGTAGTGGATGGACAGGGAACCGGGCTAATGAAAAACTGTTTTTT. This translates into CASSGWTGNRANEKLFF.

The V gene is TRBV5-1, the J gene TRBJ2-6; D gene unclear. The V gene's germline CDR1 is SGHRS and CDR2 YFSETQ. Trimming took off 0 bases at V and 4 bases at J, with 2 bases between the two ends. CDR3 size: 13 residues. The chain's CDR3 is CASSLVGANVLTF. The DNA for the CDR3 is TGCGCCAGCAGCTTGGTGGGGGCCAACGTCCTGACTTTC.

CDR3 nucleotide sequence: TGTGCCAGTAGTATAGAGCAGGGTAGCACCGGGGAGCTGTTTTTT. It is translated as CASSIEQGSTGELFF. This chain uses TRBV19 with TRBJ2-2; maybe TRBD1 (5 bases). This CDR3 has 15 amino acids. V lost 0 bases and J lost 4, with 9 bases in between. Per germline, CDR1 LNHDA and CDR2 SQIVND (reference sequence).

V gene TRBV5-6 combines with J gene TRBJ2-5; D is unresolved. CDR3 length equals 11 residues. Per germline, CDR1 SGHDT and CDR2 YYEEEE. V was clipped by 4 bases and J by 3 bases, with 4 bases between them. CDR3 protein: CASSREETQYF. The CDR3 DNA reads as TGTGCCAGCAGCCGGGAAGAGACCCAGTACTTC.